These 10 T cell receptor beta chains originate from one sample sequenced in a study of T-cell memory formation after mild COVID-19. TCRdb independently ran MiXCR on the 5' RACE reads; one entry per CDR3 protein. The data hold more than 450,000 distinct CDR3 sequences, with approximately 19% observed a single time. The sample was PBMCs or a T cell subset sorted from them (not recorded which). The origin of the receptors is an adult woman who had mild COVID-19 (a few samples of this study predate the infection). Cell type and time point are not known.

The chain uses TRBV11-2 and TRBJ1-1; weak D call: TRBD1 (6 bases). The germline V and J ends were trimmed by 4 bases and 4 bases, with 13 bases remaining between them. This CDR3 comprises 14 residues. Germline V gene lookup returns CDR1 SGHAT and CDR2 FQNNGV. The CDR3 loop is CASSSVWGRTEAFF. DNA for the CDR3: TGTGCCAGCAGCTCCGTTTGGGGGCGCACTGAAGCTTTCTTT.

This clonotype was observed a handful of times. The chain carries TRBV11-1 and TRBJ2-1, with 10 bases matching TRBD2. CDR3 size: 17 residues. V dropped 3 bases and J dropped 1; count of bases not matched to a gene: 6. Looked up from germline, CDR1 is SGHAT and CDR2 is FQDESV (reference sequence). In nucleotides, the CDR3 is TGTGCCAGCAGCTTGGACCTAGCGGGAGCGTCCTACAATGAGCAGTTCTTC. Translated: CASSLDLAGASYNEQFF. Filled out from reference TRBV11-1 and TRBJ2-1, the complete variable domain reads EAEVAQSPRYKITEKSQAVAFWCDPISGHATLYWYRQILGQGPELLVQFQDESVVDDSQLPKDRFSAERLKGVDSTLKIQPAELGDSAMYLCASSLDLAGASYNEQFFGPGTRLTVL.

This clonotype turned up a few times. V gene TRBV7-9 combines with J gene TRBJ2-7; D unclear. Trimming removed 3 bases from V and 2 bases from J, with 5 bases in between. CDR3 length: 12 residues. Germline V gene data show CDR1 as SEHNR and CDR2 as FQNEAQ (reference sequence). CDR3 DNA sequence: TGTGCCAGCAGCTTCGTTACCTACGAGCAGTACTTC. Its protein is CASSFVTYEQYF.

This rearrangement joins TRBV7-9 to TRBJ2-1; 8 bases fit TRBD2. Germline V gene data show CDR1 as SEHNR and CDR2 as FQNEAQ (reference sequence). V lost 2 bases, J lost 10 bases, and 7 bases stayed unmatched. The CDR3 sequence is 14 residues long. In DNA, the CDR3 is TGTGCCAGCAGCTTAACTAGCGGTTGGTGGGAGCAGTTCTTC. Its translation: CASSLTSGWWEQFF.

This clonotype came up a few times. The chain carries TRBV19 and TRBJ1-5, with 8 bases that match TRBD1. Trimming took 7 bases from V and 7 from J; bases not matched to a gene: 6. Germline CDR1 and CDR2: LNHDA and SQIVND (reference sequence). The CDR3 has 13 amino acids. The CDR3 nucleotides read TGTGCCAGTATTGGACAGGGCGACCAGCCCCAGCATTTT. Its translation: CASIGQGDQPQHF.

The chain has TRBV6-2 or TRBV6-3 and TRBJ2-2, with D perhaps being TRBD1 or TRBD2 (5 bases each). This CDR3 contains 15 residues. The germline V gene has CDR1 MNHEY and CDR2 SVGEGT. V was cut by 5 bases and J by 4 bases, with 14 bases left in between. CDR3 in amino acids: CASSEIPRGTGELFF. For the CDR3, the DNA is TGTGCCAGCAGTGAGATCCCGAGGGGCACCGGGGAGCTGTTTTTT.

The chain couples TRBV15 to TRBJ1-5; no firm D call. CDR1 and CDR2 from the germline V gene are LNHNV and YYDKDF (reference sequence). This CDR3 has 17 residues. Trimming removed 0 bases at V and 3 bases at J, with 15 bases between. The CDR3, as DNA: TGTGCCACCAGCAGAGATTTGAGTACGGCGGTCAATCAGCCCCAGCATTTT. This codes for CATSRDLSTAVNQPQHF. Variable domain in full (rest from reference TRBV15 and TRBJ1-5): DAMVIQNPRYQVTQFGKPVTLSCSQTLNHNVMYWYQQKSSQAPKLLFHYYDKDFNNEADTPDNFQSRRPNTSFCFLDIRSPGLGDTAMYLCATSRDLSTAVNQPQHFGDGTRLSIL.

This chain links TRBV29-1 with TRBJ2-1; D unclear. There are 12 residues in the CDR3. Trimming left V 5 bases short and J 8 bases short, with 13 bases between. Germline-derived CDR1 and CDR2 are SQVTM and ANQGSEA. Here the CDR3 reads CSVLESGDEQFF. The CDR3 DNA sequence: TGCAGCGTTCTGGAGTCTGGAGATGAGCAGTTCTTC.

Concerning this clonotype itself: Relative to the germline gene, one junction end is altered; a read error may explain this. The J gene is TRBJ2-5, the V gene TRBV7-9; D is unclear. The CDR3 contains 15 residues. Looked up from germline, CDR1 is SEHNR and CDR2 is FQNEAQ (reference sequence). The CDR3 coding sequence is TGTGCCAGCAGCCCTCGGACGGAAAATCAAGAGACACAGTACTTC. Amino acids: CASSPRTENQETQYF.

In this sample, this clonotype turned up a few times. J is TRBJ2-3 and V is TRBV20-1; maybe TRBD2 (5 bases). V was trimmed by 2 bases and J by 0 bases, leaving 9 bases between them. Germline CDR1 and CDR2: DFQATT and SNEGSKA (reference sequence). The CDR3 runs 14 residues. The CDR3 reads CSARLWTSTDTQYF. Written as DNA, the CDR3 is TGCAGTGCTAGACTATGGACTAGCACAGATACGCAGTATTTT.